The next 4 T cell receptor beta chains were all read from a single sample in a study of blood T cell repertoires in COVID-19. Here immunoSEQ multiplex PCR was the method, and the copy in TCRdb shows in-frame clones only, minus some. The table records 150,000 to 200,000 clones, 88% of them present only once. Sequencing used peripheral blood. The receptors were gathered from a human donor in a cohort sampled during active COVID-19.

The chain couples TRBV2 to TRBJ1-6; no definite D call. V was cut by 7 bases and J by 9 bases, with 13 bases left in between. The CDR3 is 13 amino acids. Germline-derived CDR1 and CDR2 are SNHLY and FYNNEI. The CDR3 spells CASILRAGSPLHF. CDR3 sequence (DNA): TGTGCCAGCATTTTGAGGGCGGGTTCACCCCTCCACTTT.

The chain recombines TRBV6-5 with TRBJ2-7; TRBD1 matches 9 bases. Germline assignment: CDR1 MNHEY and CDR2 SVGAGI. The CDR3 covers 16 residues. V lost 4 bases to trimming and J lost 3 bases; unmatched junction nucleotides: 10. The CDR3 sequence: CASSSVGGTGNYEQYF. The CDR3 region has the DNA TGTGCCAGCAGTTCGGTGGGCGGGACAGGGAACTACGAGCAGTACTTC.

The chain links TRBV5-6 to TRBJ1-2; D is unresolved. The germline gives CDR1 SGHDT, CDR2 YYEEEE. Deletions cut 0 bases from V and 8 bases from J, with 20 bases between. The CDR3 loop spans 16 amino acids. The CDR3 protein is CASSLGSGPHLGGYTF. The CDR3 nucleotides are TGTGCCAGCAGCTTGGGTTCAGGTCCACATCTTGGGGGCTACACCTTC.

The V call is TRBV5-6, the J call TRBJ1-2, with D uncertain. Germline V CDR1 and CDR2: SGHDT, YYEEEE. This CDR3 comprises 13 residues. V dropped 0 bases and J dropped 8 bases, with 11 bases sitting between them. The CDR3 reads CASSLVRVRGYTF. For the CDR3, the DNA is TGTGCCAGCAGCTTGGTCCGGGTTAGAGGCTACACCTTC.